The sequence of this T cell receptor beta chain was determined in a study of blood T cell repertoires in COVID-19. Background on the study: In each case, the material was cDNA or gDNA derived from T cells, B-cell-depleted T cells, or PBMCs.

The CDR3 totals 16 residues. Germline CDR1 reads LNHDA; CDR2 reads SQIVND (reference sequence). After removal of 4 bases from V and 5 bases from J, the junction contained 13 bases not matched to a gene. As processed by the authors: Reference gene primer amplification gave nucleated cell count estimates. This table comes from immunoSEQ multiplex PCR, and its TCRdb copy is limited to in-frame clones, with some not included. That table supplies the V and J calls and clone size; D and trimming were determined from the DNA. The sample has around 250,000 clones, 84% seen once. The specimen sequenced was peripheral blood. The sequence was obtained from a woman between 35 and 50 years old who had recovered from COVID-19. The chain recombines TRBV19 with TRBJ1-1, with TRBD1 matching over 7 bases. The CDR3 sequence is CASSTPRDRAVTEAFF. CDR3 DNA: TGTGCCAGTAGTACCCCCCGCGACAGGGCTGTTACTGAAGCTTTCTTT.